A selection of T cell receptor beta chains follows, all from one sample in a study of spatial heterogeneity in lung cancer. TCRdb recomputed calls from the 5' RACE reads with MiXCR, one row per CDR3 protein. The table records some 7,000 distinct CDR3 sequences, 7% of them present only once. The sample was PBMCs, taken at surgery. Every receptor here comes from a male donor with early-stage non-small cell lung cancer. Both conserved end residues are part of each CDR3. D genes are given only for firm matches. Clone size, where shown, is once, few, many, or a class for clones that have expanded.

clone_size: many; d_call: -; j_call: TRBJ1-5; v_call: TRBV10-3; cdr3_length: 13; cdr3_nt: TGTGCCTCCCGTAGGGATAGCAATCAGCCCCAGCATTTT; cdr3_aa: CASRRDSNQPQHF
clone_size: many; d_call: TRBD2; j_call: TRBJ2-4; v_call: TRBV19; cdr3_length: 17; cdr3_nt: TGTGCCAGTAGTGATCCCCCAGCGGGGGACCCCAACGGCATTCAGTACTTC; cdr3_aa: CASSDPPAGDPNGIQYF
clone_size: many; d_call: TRBD2; j_call: TRBJ2-2; v_call: TRBV6-4; cdr3_length: 15; cdr3_nt: TGTGCCAGCAGTTCTAGCGGAGATTCCACCGGGGAGCTGTTTTTT; cdr3_aa: CASSSSGDSTGELFF
clone_size: few; d_call: -; j_call: TRBJ2-3; v_call: TRBV3-1; cdr3_length: 15; cdr3_nt: TGTGCCAGCAGCCAGTTCGGGAGCCGCACAGATACGCAGTATTTT; cdr3_aa: CASSQFGSRTDTQYF
clone_size: -; d_call: -; j_call: TRBJ2-3; v_call: TRBV13; cdr3_length: 15; cdr3_nt: TGTGCCAGCAGCCCGCGGGACTTATCCACAGATACGCAGTATTTT; cdr3_aa: CASSPRDLSTDTQYF
clone_size: many; d_call: -; j_call: TRBJ1-5; v_call: TRBV7-6; cdr3_length: 13; cdr3_nt: TGTGCCAGCAGCTTCTCAGACAATCAGCCCCAGCATTTT; cdr3_aa: CASSFSDNQPQHF
clone_size: many; d_call: -; j_call: TRBJ2-3; v_call: TRBV20-1; cdr3_length: 15; cdr3_nt: TGCAGTGCTAGAGATCTTGGTTTTCGGGCAGATACGCAGTATTTT; cdr3_aa: CSARDLGFRADTQYF
clone_size: many; d_call: TRBD1; j_call: TRBJ2-1; v_call: TRBV28; cdr3_length: 17; cdr3_nt: TGTGCCAGCAGTCCCGTACCGGGACAGGGGACCTACAATGAGCAGTTCTTC; cdr3_aa: CASSPVPGQGTYNEQFF
clone_size: many; d_call: -; j_call: TRBJ2-2; v_call: TRBV6-4; cdr3_length: 13; cdr3_nt: TGTGCCAGCAGTGACAGGGACACCGGGGAGCTGTTTTTT; cdr3_aa: CASSDRDTGELFF
clone_size: many; d_call: TRBD2; j_call: TRBJ2-1; v_call: TRBV20-1; cdr3_length: 14; cdr3_nt: TGCAGTGCCCCCCCAAGCGGGGGGCTCAATGAGCAGTTCTTC; cdr3_aa: CSAPPSGGLNEQFF
clone_size: many; d_call: TRBD2; j_call: TRBJ2-7; v_call: TRBV20-1; cdr3_length: 19; cdr3_nt: TGCAGTGCTAGAGATCCCTCGGGCAGCGGGAGCTTACTCTCCTACGAGCAGTACTTC; cdr3_aa: CSARDPSGSGSLLSYEQYF
clone_size: many; d_call: TRBD1; j_call: TRBJ2-7; v_call: TRBV5-1; cdr3_length: 14; cdr3_nt: TGCGCCAGCAGCGCTGGGGACAGGGTCTACGAGCAGTACTTC; cdr3_aa: CASSAGDRVYEQYF
clone_size: many; d_call: TRBD1; j_call: TRBJ1-1; v_call: TRBV7-9; cdr3_length: 19; cdr3_nt: TGTGCCAGCAGCTTAGATCTGCCGGGACAGGGGGCTCTTCACACTGAAGCTTTCTTT; cdr3_aa: CASSLDLPGQGALHTEAFF
clone_size: many; d_call: -; j_call: TRBJ1-6; v_call: TRBV20-1; cdr3_length: 14; cdr3_nt: TGCAGTGCTAGAACGGGGTTCGAGGATTCACCCCTCCACTTT; cdr3_aa: CSARTGFEDSPLHF
clone_size: many; d_call: -; j_call: TRBJ1-1; v_call: TRBV5-1; cdr3_length: 14; cdr3_nt: TGCGCCAGCAGCTTCGAGGGCCCGAACACTGAAGCTTTCTTT; cdr3_aa: CASSFEGPNTEAFF
clone_size: many; d_call: TRBD2; j_call: TRBJ2-2; v_call: TRBV9; cdr3_length: 15; cdr3_nt: TGTGCCAGCAGCGTATCAGGACTAGCGGTCGGGGAGCTGTTTTTT; cdr3_aa: CASSVSGLAVGELFF
clone_size: many; d_call: -; j_call: TRBJ2-7; v_call: TRBV11-2; cdr3_length: 13; cdr3_nt: TGTGCCAGCAGCTTAGGGACCTCCTACGAGCAGTACTTC; cdr3_aa: CASSLGTSYEQYF
clone_size: many; d_call: -; j_call: TRBJ2-2; v_call: TRBV29-1; cdr3_length: 16; cdr3_nt: TGCAGCGCCCGCCCTGTTAACAGCCGGGGCACCGGGGAGCTGTTTTTT; cdr3_aa: CSARPVNSRGTGELFF
clone_size: few; d_call: -; j_call: TRBJ2-2; v_call: TRBV7-2; cdr3_length: 16; cdr3_nt: TGTGCCAGCAGTCCCGTGGGCGGGGCCAACACCGGGGAGCTGTTTTTT; cdr3_aa: CASSPVGGANTGELFF
clone_size: many; d_call: TRBD2; j_call: TRBJ2-2; v_call: TRBV19; cdr3_length: 16; cdr3_nt: TGTGCCAGTAGTATGGGACTAGCGGGGAACACCGGGGAGCTGTTTTTT; cdr3_aa: CASSMGLAGNTGELFF
clone_size: many; d_call: TRBD1; j_call: TRBJ2-3; v_call: TRBV30; cdr3_length: 15; cdr3_nt: TGTGCCTGGAGTTCCGGGACAGGGGCCTTAGATACGCAGTATTTT; cdr3_aa: CAWSSGTGALDTQYF
clone_size: few; d_call: TRBD1; j_call: TRBJ1-2; v_call: TRBV7-6; cdr3_length: 13; cdr3_nt: TGTGCCAGCAGCCCTGACAGGGCCGATGGCTACACCTTC; cdr3_aa: CASSPDRADGYTF
clone_size: -; d_call: -; j_call: TRBJ1-2; v_call: TRBV9; cdr3_length: 15; cdr3_nt: TGTGCCAGCACCCACTCACCCGGGAGAGGGCCCGGCTACACCTTC; cdr3_aa: CASTHSPGRGPGYTF
clone_size: many; d_call: TRBD2; j_call: TRBJ2-5; v_call: TRBV5-5; cdr3_length: 14; cdr3_nt: TGTGCCAGCAGCGCGGGACTAGCGGAAGAGACCCAGTACTTC; cdr3_aa: CASSAGLAEETQYF
clone_size: many; d_call: TRBD1; j_call: TRBJ2-3; v_call: TRBV24-1; cdr3_length: 16; cdr3_nt: TGTGCCACCAGTGACCGGACAGGGCTGAGCACAGATACGCAGTATTTT; cdr3_aa: CATSDRTGLSTDTQYF
clone_size: many; d_call: TRBD1; j_call: TRBJ2-3; v_call: TRBV20-1; cdr3_length: 13; cdr3_nt: TGCAGTGCTGACAGGGGAAACACAGATACGCAGTATTTT; cdr3_aa: CSADRGNTDTQYF
clone_size: medium-sized; d_call: TRBD1; j_call: TRBJ1-2; v_call: TRBV28; cdr3_length: 14; cdr3_nt: TGTGCCAGCAGCGCCAGGACAGGGTCATATGGCTACACCTTC; cdr3_aa: CASSARTGSYGYTF
clone_size: many; d_call: -; j_call: TRBJ2-3; v_call: TRBV10-1; cdr3_length: 13; cdr3_nt: TGCGCCAGCAGTGAGTCGGTCGAAGATACGCAGTATTTT; cdr3_aa: CASSESVEDTQYF
clone_size: -; d_call: -; j_call: TRBJ1-6; v_call: TRBV2; cdr3_length: 15; cdr3_nt: TGTGCCAGCAAAGGGCAGAGCTCCTATAATTCACCCCTCCACTTT; cdr3_aa: CASKGQSSYNSPLHF
clone_size: -; d_call: TRBD2; j_call: TRBJ2-5; v_call: TRBV10-3; cdr3_length: 16; cdr3_nt: TGTGCCATCAGGCGGACTAGCGGGGAGCAGGGGGAGACCCAGTACTTC; cdr3_aa: CAIRRTSGEQGETQYF
clone_size: many; d_call: -; j_call: TRBJ2-6; v_call: TRBV5-1; cdr3_length: 15; cdr3_nt: TGCGCCAGCAGCCCGTGGGTAAATGGGGCCAACGTCCTGACTTTC; cdr3_aa: CASSPWVNGANVLTF
clone_size: many; d_call: -; j_call: TRBJ2-3; v_call: TRBV7-6; cdr3_length: 12; cdr3_nt: TGTGCCAGCAGCTTAGGCACAGATACGCAGTATTTT; cdr3_aa: CASSLGTDTQYF
clone_size: many; d_call: TRBD1; j_call: TRBJ2-6; v_call: TRBV19; cdr3_length: 16; cdr3_nt: TGTGCCAGTAGTTTTGACAGGGCCTCTGGGGCCAACGTCCTGACTTTC; cdr3_aa: CASSFDRASGANVLTF
clone_size: many; d_call: -; j_call: TRBJ1-3; v_call: TRBV12-3/TRBV12-4; cdr3_length: 13; cdr3_nt: TGTGCCAGCATGGCGGGCTCTGGAAACACCATATATTTT; cdr3_aa: CASMAGSGNTIYF
clone_size: many; d_call: -; j_call: TRBJ2-7; v_call: TRBV28; cdr3_length: 13; cdr3_nt: TGTGCCAGCAGCGAGATAATCACCTACGAGCAGTACTTC; cdr3_aa: CASSEIITYEQYF
clone_size: few; d_call: -; j_call: TRBJ1-3; v_call: TRBV20-1; cdr3_length: 12; cdr3_nt: TGCAGTGGGTCCGGGACTGGAAACACCATATATTTT; cdr3_aa: CSGSGTGNTIYF
clone_size: once; d_call: -; j_call: TRBJ2-3; v_call: TRBV7-9; cdr3_length: 12; cdr3_nt: TGTGCCAGCAGCCCGACATCAGATACGCAGTATTTT; cdr3_aa: CASSPTSDTQYF
clone_size: many; d_call: -; j_call: TRBJ1-4; v_call: TRBV20-1; cdr3_length: 14; cdr3_nt: TGCAGTGCTAAAGACAGAGCCACTAATGAAAAACTGTTTTTT; cdr3_aa: CSAKDRATNEKLFF
clone_size: many; d_call: -; j_call: TRBJ2-2; v_call: TRBV10-2; cdr3_length: 14; cdr3_nt: TGCGCCAGCAGCAGGGGAGAGATCACCGGGGAGCTGTTTTTT; cdr3_aa: CASSRGEITGELFF
clone_size: many; d_call: TRBD1; j_call: TRBJ1-2; v_call: TRBV5-1; cdr3_length: 14; cdr3_nt: TGCGCCAGCAGCCTTCCCGGGACAGGGGATGGCTACACCTTC; cdr3_aa: CASSLPGTGDGYTF
clone_size: many; d_call: -; j_call: TRBJ2-5; v_call: TRBV4-1; cdr3_length: 13; cdr3_nt: TGCGCCAGCAGCCAAGACGGCGCAGAGACCCAGTACTTC; cdr3_aa: CASSQDGAETQYF
clone_size: -; d_call: -; j_call: TRBJ1-5; v_call: TRBV28; cdr3_length: 19; cdr3_nt: TGTGCCAGCAGTTTAAATGCGGGTTACTTCATTACTAGCAATCAGCCCCAGCATTTT; cdr3_aa: CASSLNAGYFITSNQPQHF